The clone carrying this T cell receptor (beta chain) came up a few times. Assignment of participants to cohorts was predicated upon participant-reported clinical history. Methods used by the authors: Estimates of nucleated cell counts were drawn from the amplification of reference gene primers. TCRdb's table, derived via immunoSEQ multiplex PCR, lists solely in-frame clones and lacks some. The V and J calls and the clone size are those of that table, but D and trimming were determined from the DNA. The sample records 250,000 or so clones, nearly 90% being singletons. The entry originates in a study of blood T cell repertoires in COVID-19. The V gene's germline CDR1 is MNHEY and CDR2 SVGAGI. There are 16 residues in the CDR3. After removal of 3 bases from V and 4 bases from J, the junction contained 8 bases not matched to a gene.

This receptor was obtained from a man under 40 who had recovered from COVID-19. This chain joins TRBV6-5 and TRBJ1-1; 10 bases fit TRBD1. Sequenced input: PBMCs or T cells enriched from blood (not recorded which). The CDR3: CASSYYDRGLPTEAFF. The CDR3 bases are TGTGCCAGCAGTTATTACGACAGGGGGCTACCCACTGAAGCTTTCTTT.